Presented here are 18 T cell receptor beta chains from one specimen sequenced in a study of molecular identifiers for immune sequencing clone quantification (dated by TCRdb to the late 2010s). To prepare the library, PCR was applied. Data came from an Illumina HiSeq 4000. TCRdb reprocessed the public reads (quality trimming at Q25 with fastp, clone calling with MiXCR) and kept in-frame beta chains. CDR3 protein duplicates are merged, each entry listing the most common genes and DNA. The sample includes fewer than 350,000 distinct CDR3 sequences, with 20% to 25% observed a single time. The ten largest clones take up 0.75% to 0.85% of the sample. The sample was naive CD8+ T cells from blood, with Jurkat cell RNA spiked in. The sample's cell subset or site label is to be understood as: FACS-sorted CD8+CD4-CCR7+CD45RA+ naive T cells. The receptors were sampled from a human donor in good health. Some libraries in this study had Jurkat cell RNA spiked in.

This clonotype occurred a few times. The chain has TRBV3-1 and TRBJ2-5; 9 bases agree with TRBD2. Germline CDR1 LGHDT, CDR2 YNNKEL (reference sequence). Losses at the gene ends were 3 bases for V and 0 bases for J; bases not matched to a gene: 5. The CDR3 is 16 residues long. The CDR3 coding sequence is TGTGCCAGCAGCCAGGTAGCGGGGGTTTACCAAGAGACCCAGTACTTC. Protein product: CASSQVAGVYQETQYF.

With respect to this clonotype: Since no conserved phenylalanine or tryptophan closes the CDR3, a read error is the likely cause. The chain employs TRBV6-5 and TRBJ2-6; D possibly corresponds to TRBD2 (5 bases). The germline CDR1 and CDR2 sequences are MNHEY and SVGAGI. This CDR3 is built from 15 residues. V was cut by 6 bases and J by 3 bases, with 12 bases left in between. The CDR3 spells CASRFRGSGANVLTL. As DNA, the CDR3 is TGTGCCAGCAGGTTCCGAGGGAGTGGGGCCAACGTCCTGACTCTC.

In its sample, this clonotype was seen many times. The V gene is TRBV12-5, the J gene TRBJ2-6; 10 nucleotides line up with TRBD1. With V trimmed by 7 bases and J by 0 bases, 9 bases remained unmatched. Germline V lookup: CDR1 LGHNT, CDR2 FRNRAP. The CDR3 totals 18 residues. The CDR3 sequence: CASVIGTGVFSGANVLTF. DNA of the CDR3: TGTGCTAGTGTTATTGGGACAGGGGTCTTCTCTGGGGCCAACGTCCTGACTTTC.

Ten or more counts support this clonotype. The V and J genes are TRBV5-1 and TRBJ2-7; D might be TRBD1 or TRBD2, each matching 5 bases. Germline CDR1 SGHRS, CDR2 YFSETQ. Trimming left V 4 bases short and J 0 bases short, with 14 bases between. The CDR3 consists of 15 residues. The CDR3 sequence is CASSPEGTFSYEQYF. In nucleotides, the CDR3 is TGCGCCAGCAGCCCCGAGGGGACCTTCTCCTACGAGCAGTACTTC.

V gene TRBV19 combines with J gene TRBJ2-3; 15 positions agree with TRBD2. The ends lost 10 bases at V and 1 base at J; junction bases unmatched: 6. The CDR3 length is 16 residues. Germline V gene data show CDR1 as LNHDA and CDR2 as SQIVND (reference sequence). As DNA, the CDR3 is TGTGCCACAACGGGACTAGCGGGGGGCGGCACAGATACGCAGTATTTT. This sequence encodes CATTGLAGGGTDTQYF.

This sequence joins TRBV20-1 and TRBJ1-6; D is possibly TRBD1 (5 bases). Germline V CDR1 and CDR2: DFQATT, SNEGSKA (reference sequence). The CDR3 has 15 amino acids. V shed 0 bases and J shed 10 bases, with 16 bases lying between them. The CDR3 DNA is TGCAGTGCTAGAGACGAGTTGTCAGGGAGCTCACCCCTCCACTTT. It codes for CSARDELSGSSPLHF.

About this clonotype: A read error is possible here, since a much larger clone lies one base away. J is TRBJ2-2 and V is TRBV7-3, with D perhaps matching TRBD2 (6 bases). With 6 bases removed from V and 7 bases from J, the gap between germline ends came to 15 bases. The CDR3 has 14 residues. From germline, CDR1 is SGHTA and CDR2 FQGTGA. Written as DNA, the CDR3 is TGTGCCAGCAGTTCAGGCGGGATGAACGGGGAGCTGTTTTTT. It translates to CASSSGGMNGELFF.

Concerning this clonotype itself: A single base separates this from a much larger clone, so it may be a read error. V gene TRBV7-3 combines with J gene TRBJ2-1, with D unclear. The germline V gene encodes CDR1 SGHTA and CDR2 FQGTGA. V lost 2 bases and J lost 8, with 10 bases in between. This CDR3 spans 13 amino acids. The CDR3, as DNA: TGTGCCAGCAGCTTAGGTCTTGGGGATGAGCAGTTCTTC. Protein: CASSLGLGDEQFF.

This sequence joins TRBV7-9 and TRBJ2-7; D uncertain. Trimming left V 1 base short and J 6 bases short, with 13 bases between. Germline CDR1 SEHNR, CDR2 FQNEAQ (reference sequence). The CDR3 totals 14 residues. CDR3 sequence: CASSLVPPPGEQYF. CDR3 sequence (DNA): TGTGCCAGCAGCTTAGTTCCCCCCCCCGGCGAGCAGTACTTC.

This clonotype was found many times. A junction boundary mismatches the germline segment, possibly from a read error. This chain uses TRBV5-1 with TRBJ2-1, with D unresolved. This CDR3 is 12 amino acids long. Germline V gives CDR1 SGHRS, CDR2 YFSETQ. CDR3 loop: CASGLGYNEQFF. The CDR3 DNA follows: TGCGCCAGCGGCTTGGGCTACAATGAGCAGTTCTTC.

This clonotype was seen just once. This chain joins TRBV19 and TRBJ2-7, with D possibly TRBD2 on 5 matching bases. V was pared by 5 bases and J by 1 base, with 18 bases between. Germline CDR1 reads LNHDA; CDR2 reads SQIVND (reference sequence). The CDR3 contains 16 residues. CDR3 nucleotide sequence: TGTGCCAGTAGTTCGAGGACGGGATCAATTTCCTACGAGCAGTACTTC. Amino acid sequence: CASSSRTGSISYEQYF. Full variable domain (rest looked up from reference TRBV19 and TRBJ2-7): DGGITQSPKYLFRKEGQNVTLSCEQNLNHDAMYWYRQDPGQGLRLIYYSQIVNDFQKGDIAEGYSVSREKKESFPLTVTSAQKNPTAFYLCASSSRTGSISYEQYFGPGTRLTVT.

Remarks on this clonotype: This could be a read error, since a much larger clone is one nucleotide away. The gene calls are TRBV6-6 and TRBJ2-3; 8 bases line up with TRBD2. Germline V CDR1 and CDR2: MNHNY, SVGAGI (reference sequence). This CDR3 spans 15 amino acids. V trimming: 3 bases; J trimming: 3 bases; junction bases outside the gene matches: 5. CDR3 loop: CASSYQPGGTDTQYF. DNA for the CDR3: TGTGCCAGCAGTTATCAGCCGGGGGGGACAGATACGCAGTATTTT.

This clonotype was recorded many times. The CDR3 sequence: CSASIFGPAGTDTQYF. CDR3 in DNA: TGCAGTGCTAGCATCTTTGGTCCAGCGGGGACAGATACGCAGTATTTT. This chain uses TRBV20-1 with TRBJ2-3; 7 positions agree with TRBD2. Germline loops: CDR1 DFQATT, CDR2 SNEGSKA (reference sequence). J was trimmed by 3 bases and V by 3 bases; bases with no gene match: 12. CDR3 length: 16 amino acids.

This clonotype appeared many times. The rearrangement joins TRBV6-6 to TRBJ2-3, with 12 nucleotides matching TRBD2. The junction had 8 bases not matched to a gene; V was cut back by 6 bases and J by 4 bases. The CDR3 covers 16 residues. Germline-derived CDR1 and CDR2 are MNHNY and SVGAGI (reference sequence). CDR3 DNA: TGTGCCAGCAGCGGGACTAGCGGGCGGTTGGCAGATACGCAGTATTTT. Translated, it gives CASSGTSGRLADTQYF.

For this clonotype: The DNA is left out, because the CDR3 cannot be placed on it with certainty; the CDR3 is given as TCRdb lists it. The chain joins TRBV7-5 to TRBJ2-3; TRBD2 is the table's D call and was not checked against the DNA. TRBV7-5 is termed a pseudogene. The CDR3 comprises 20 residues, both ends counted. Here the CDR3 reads CISVPEALAAGGLSTDTQYF.

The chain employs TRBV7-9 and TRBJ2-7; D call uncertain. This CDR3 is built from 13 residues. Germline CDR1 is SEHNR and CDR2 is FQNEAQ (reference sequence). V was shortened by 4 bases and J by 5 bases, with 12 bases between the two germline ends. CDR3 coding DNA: TGTGCCAGCAGCTCCGCCCGGGTCAACGAGCAGTACTTC. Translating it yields CASSSARVNEQYF.

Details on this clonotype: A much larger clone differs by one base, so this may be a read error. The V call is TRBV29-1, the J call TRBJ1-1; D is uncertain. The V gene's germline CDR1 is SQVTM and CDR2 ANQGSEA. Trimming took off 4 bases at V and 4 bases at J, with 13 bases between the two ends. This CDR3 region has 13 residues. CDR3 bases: TGCAGCGTTGCAACGGGGTTGGTCACTGAAGCTTTCTTT. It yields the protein CSVATGLVTEAFF. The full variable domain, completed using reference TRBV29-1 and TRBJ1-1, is SAVISQKPSRDICQRGTSLTIQCQVDSQVTMMFWYRQQPGQSLTLIATANQGSEATYESGFVIDKFPISRPNLTFSTLTVSNMSPEDSSIYLCSVATGLVTEAFFGQGTRLTVV.

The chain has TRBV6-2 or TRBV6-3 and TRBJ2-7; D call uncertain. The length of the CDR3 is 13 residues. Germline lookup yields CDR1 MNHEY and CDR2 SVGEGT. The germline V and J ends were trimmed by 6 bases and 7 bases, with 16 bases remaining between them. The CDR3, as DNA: TGTGCCAGCAGCCTTGAGACGCCTTATGAGCAGTACTTC. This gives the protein CASSLETPYEQYF.